This is a list of T cell receptor beta chains from one sample in a study of blood T cell repertoires in COVID-19. Some clones are missing from TCRdb's copy, which holds only in-frame ones; the method was immunoSEQ multiplex PCR. The sample contains roughly 300,000 clones, approximately 91% of which appear only once. The material sequenced was PBMCs or T cells enriched from blood (not recorded which). These receptor sequences come from a middle-aged woman with acute COVID-19. Both conserved end residues are part of each CDR3. Each record gives: V gene, J gene, CDR3 protein.

>TRBV7-2|TRBJ2-1
CASSSPGLAGGGEQFF
>TRBV7-2|TRBJ2-1
CASSLMAGTSGFNEQFF
>TRBV7-6|TRBJ2-1
CASSGLAGAYNEQFF
>TRBV30|TRBJ1-5
CAWSVKGGRGHNQPQHF
>TRBV5-1|TRBJ2-7
CASSFRDRSGEQYF
>TRBV13|TRBJ1-6
CASSLGLGRPLHF
>TRBV2|TRBJ1-1
CASRATGISEAFF
>TRBV5-1|TRBJ1-1
CASSNTGGGVNTEAFF
>TRBV30|TRBJ1-5
CAWSVQGAGGQPQHF
>TRBV12-3/TRBV12-4|TRBJ2-7
CASSPGGYEQYF
>TRBV14|TRBJ1-2
CASSQPGQGDYGYTF
>TRBV24-1|TRBJ1-6
CATGQGHNSPLHF
>TRBV12-3/TRBV12-4|TRBJ1-1
CASSLGGPTEAFF
>TRBV5-1|TRBJ2-4
CASSLGGDLAKNIQYF
>TRBV7-3|TRBJ1-2
CASSLSPGQLYGYTF
>TRBV2|TRBJ1-6
CASRPGGGSPLHF
>TRBV28|TRBJ2-3
CASSERVVEADTQYF
>TRBV2|TRBJ1-2
CASSPGQYYGYTF
>TRBV11-2|TRBJ1-4
CASSKGQGRTNEKLFF
>TRBV7-3|TRBJ1-1
CASKRTGGSTEAFF
>TRBV6-2/TRBV6-3|TRBJ2-3
CASSYAGGLTYTQYF
>TRBV5-8|TRBJ1-2
CASSLGRVYGYTF
>TRBV7-7|TRBJ2-2
CASSRTSSPGELFF
>TRBV20-1|TRBJ1-1
CSAREDRALRF